The present TCR beta chain was sequenced within a study of Ad26.COV2.S vaccination and SARS-CoV-2 variants. Looking at the study overall: By the intramuscular route, Ad26.COV2.S was given once, or twice 56 days apart.

Per the germline V gene, CDR1 is KGHDR and CDR2 is SFDVKD. The CDR3 totals 15 residues. The V end lost 1 base, the J end lost 5 bases, and 13 bases lay between the germline ends. Indicated treatment: about 20 received Ad26.COV2.S at low or high dose, single or two shots; 5 received placebo; per-sample allocation not given. At day 63 after the first vaccine or placebo injection, samples were drawn. An Ad26 vector carrying the Wuhan-strain SARS-CoV-2 spike served as the vaccine. On this clone itself: Its antigen remains unidentified.

Repertoires were generated with immunoSEQ multiplex PCR, while TCRdb's copy carries only in-frame clones and drops some. The table records around 400,000 clones, 70% to 90% of them present only once. Notes on the study in general: Vaccinees and placebo recipients showed similar non-spike TCR breadth.

This rearrangement joins TRBV24-1 to TRBJ2-5; the D gene is possibly TRBD1 (5 bases). The TCR comes from a person aged 18-65 years who received the Ad26.COV2.S COVID-19 vaccine or a placebo. This sample comprised peripheral blood, obtained in a trial of Ad26.COV2.S vaccine versus placebo. The CDR3 DNA reads as TGTGCCACCAGTGATTTAGGACCAAAGGGGGAGACCCAGTACTTC. This translates into CATSDLGPKGETQYF.